The T cell receptor beta chain under discussion was sequenced for a study of cytomegalovirus exposure and HLA in healthy donors. Study details: Earlier work reported approximately 110 million unique TCR beta sequences from 150 million to 200 million T cells.

Study conclusions and caveats: Later, TCR association rates were found to vary by HLA locus, highest for DRB1 and lowest for HLA-C.

This clone has only one observation. The antigen is not known. 60 Vbeta and 13 Jbeta primers were used in PCR. The table came from immunoSEQ multiplex PCR; TCRdb's copy has only in-frame clones and leaves some out. This repertoire shows some 180,000 clones, around 80% found once; its top ten account for roughly 1.6%. Sequencing used PBMCs. The source of this sequence is a man aged 18 to 29 in good health and CMV-seronegative.

CDR3: CASSVATGSNSYEQYF. CDR3 sequence (DNA): TGTGCCAGCAGCGTTGCCACCGGGTCCAACTCCTACGAGCAGTACTTC. This chain joins TRBV9 and TRBJ2-7, with no clear D. Germline CDR1 reads SGDLS; CDR2 reads YYNGEE. V was pared by 2 bases and J by 0 bases, with 15 bases between. The CDR3 consists of 16 residues.